In its sample, the clone carrying this TCR beta chain was seen many times. What it recognizes is unknown. The sample comes from a study of T cell repertoires in cytomegalovirus infection. Overall study: An indication of both CMV infection and matching HLA type came from public TCR beta signatures. The study, taken as a whole, reports: CMV carriers having the relevant HLA were flagged by cumulative public TCR beta family frequency. CMV-specific HLA-C-restricted TCR beta clonotypes dominated the ex vivo response.

Trimming removed 9 bases from V and 3 bases from J, with 15 bases in between. Germline V gene data show CDR1 as SEHNR and CDR2 as FQNEAQ (reference sequence). The CDR3 is 14 residues long. From the reads, TCRdb called clonotypes with MiXCR, one entry per CDR3 protein. The repertoire holds roughly 280,000 distinct CDR3 sequences, with around 13% as singletons. The clonotype comes from a human donor in good health (CMV status not recorded). Some clones in this sample may be carry-over from other donors' samples. The sample consisted of PBMCs. The J gene is TRBJ2-1, the V gene TRBV7-9, with no clear D. The CDR3 nucleotides are TGTGCCAGAACGTGGGAATGGGACTACAATGAGCAGTTCTTC. Translation: CARTWEWDYNEQFF.